This T cell receptor (beta chain) was obtained from a study of T cell repertoires in cytomegalovirus infection. Study in general: An indication of both CMV infection and matching HLA type came from public TCR beta signatures. General study points: The study identified carriers of CMV plus the relevant HLA from cumulative public TCR beta family frequency. Ex vivo, HLA-C-restricted CMV-specific TCR beta clonotypes prevailed over the rest of the response.

Germline-derived CDR1 and CDR2 are MDHEN and SYDVKM. V was cut by 4 bases and J by 2 bases, with 11 bases left in between. The CDR3 has 14 amino acids. This clonotype was detected a few times. Its cognate antigen is unknown. A single record per CDR3 protein comes from TCRdb applying MiXCR to the reads. The table has about 740,000 distinct CDR3 sequences, 35% to 45% seen once; the top ten hold roughly 2.8%. V usage is TRBV28 and J usage is TRBJ1-1; no clear D. The receptor was isolated from a human donor in good health (CMV status not recorded). Some clones in this sample may be carry-over from other donors' samples. The material sequenced was PBMCs. The CDR3 protein is CASSSPDGNTEAFF. DNA of the CDR3: TGTGCCAGCAGTTCTCCGGACGGAAACACTGAAGCTTTCTTT.